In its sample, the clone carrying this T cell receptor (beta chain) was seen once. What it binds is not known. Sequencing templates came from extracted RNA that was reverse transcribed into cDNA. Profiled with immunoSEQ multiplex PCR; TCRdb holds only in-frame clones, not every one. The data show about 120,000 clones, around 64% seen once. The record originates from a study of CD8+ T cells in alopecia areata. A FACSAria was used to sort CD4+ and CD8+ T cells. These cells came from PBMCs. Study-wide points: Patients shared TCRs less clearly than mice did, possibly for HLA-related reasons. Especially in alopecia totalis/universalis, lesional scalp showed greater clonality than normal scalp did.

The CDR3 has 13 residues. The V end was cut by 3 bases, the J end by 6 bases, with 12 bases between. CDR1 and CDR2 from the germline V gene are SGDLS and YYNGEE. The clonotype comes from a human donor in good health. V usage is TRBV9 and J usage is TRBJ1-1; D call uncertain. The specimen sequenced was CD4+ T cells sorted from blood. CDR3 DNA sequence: TGTGCCAGCAGCGGGTTCGGTAGGGCTGAAGCTTTCTTT. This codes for CASSGFGRAEAFF.